The source of this TCR beta chain is a study of brain T cells in children with intractable seizures. Whole-study results and caveats: Only CDR3 sequence similarity suggested viral specificity, without known HCMV serostatus. Absence of clones before surgery may stem from lower sequencing depth.

Time point defined: blood from clinic visit 5 months post-surgery; TSC patient then seizure free. Only cases whose brain tissue showed the highest T cell transcript signatures were sequenced. Pre-surgery treatment included at least one anti-epileptic drug. A note on this clone: Its antigen is unknown. The germline gene is not matched at one end of the junction; a read error may be the cause.

Here immunoSEQ multiplex PCR was the method, and the copy in TCRdb shows in-frame clones only, minus some. Of around 340,000 clones in the sample, nearly 95% are singletons; the top ten hold about 6%. The material was peripheral blood, obtained 4 to 6 months after surgery. The origin of this receptor is a boy less than two years old with tuberous sclerosis and intractable seizures.

Here the CDR3 DNA reads TGTGCCAGCAGTTTGGGCGGGGGATCAGATACGCAGTATTTT. Its protein product is CASSLGGGSDTQYF. The chain combines TRBV5-4 with TRBJ2-3; the match to TRBD2 covers 7 bases. Germline assignment: CDR1 SGHNT and CDR2 YYREEE (reference sequence). This CDR3 region has 14 residues.